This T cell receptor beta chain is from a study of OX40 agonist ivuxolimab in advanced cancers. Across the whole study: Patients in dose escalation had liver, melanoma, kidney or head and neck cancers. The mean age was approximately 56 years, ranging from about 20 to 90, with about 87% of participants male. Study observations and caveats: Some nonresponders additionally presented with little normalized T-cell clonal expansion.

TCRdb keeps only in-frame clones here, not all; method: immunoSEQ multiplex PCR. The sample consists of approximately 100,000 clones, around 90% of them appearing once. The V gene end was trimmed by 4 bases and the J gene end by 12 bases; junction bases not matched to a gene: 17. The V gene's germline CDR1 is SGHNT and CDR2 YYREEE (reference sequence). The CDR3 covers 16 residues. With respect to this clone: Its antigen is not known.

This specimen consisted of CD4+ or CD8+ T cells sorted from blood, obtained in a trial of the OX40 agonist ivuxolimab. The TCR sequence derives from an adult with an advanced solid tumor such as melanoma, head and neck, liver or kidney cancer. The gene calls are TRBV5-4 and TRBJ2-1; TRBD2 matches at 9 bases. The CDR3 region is CASSPMTSGVATGQFF. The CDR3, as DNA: TGTGCCAGCAGCCCTATGACTAGCGGAGTGGCCACAGGGCAGTTCTTC.